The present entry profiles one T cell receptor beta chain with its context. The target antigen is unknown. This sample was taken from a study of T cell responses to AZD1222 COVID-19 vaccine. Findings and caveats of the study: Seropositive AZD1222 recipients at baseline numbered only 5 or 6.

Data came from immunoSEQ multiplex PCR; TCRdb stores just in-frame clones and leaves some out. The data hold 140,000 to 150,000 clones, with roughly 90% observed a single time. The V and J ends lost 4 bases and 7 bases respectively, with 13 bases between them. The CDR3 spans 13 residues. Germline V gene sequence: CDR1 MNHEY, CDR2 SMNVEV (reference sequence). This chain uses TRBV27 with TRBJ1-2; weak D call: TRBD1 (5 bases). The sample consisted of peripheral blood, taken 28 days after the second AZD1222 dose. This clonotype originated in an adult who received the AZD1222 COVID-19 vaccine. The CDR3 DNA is TGTGCCAGCAGTTCCCGGGCCGGGGGTGGCTACACCTTC. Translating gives CASSSRAGGGYTF.